The clone carrying this TCR beta chain was counted only a few times. Its target is not known. The data are from a study of blood T cells in healthy people across ages. The length of the CDR3 is 17 residues. Germline CDR1 is SGHRS and CDR2 is YFSETQ. V lost 4 bases, J lost 4 bases, and 18 bases lay in between. Primers used in a second PCR of roughly 7 to 12 cycles were a sample-barcoded 5' primer and a J-beta primer mix. MiXCR, applied by TCRdb to the 5' RACE reads, yields one record per CDR3 protein. Here the sample spans 2 million or so distinct CDR3 sequences, around 48% being singletons. Study-wide results and caveats: Older age coincided with a roughly linear decline in TCR beta diversity per million T cells.

This chain uses TRBV5-1 with TRBJ2-6; weak D call: TRBD1 (6 bases). The sequenced material came from blood. This TCR came from a woman between 40 and 50 years old in good health. DNA of the CDR3: TGCGCCAGCAGCCACAGGGTTAGGTCCTCGGGGGCCAACGTCCTGACTTTC. Translation: CASSHRVRSSGANVLTF. Using reference TRBV5-1 and TRBJ2-6 for the parts outside the CDR3, the full variable domain is KAGVTQTPRYLIKTRGQQVTLSCSPISGHRSVSWYQQTPGQGLQFLFEYFSETQRNKGNFPGRFSGRQFSNSRSEMNVSTLELGDSALYLCASSHRVRSSGANVLTFGAGSRLTVL.